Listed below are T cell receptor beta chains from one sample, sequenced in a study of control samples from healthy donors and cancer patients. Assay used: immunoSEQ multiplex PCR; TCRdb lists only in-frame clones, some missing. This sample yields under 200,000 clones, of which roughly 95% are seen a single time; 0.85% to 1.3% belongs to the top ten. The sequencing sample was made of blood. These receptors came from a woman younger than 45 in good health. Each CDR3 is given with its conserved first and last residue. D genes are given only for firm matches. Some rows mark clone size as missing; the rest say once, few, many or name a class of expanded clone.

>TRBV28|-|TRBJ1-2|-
CASTVGAVYGYTF
TGTGCCAGCACCGTCGGGGCGGTATATGGCTACACCTTC
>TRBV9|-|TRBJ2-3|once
CASSIRGVSTDTQYF
TGTGCCAGCAGCATCAGAGGGGTAAGCACAGATACGCAGTATTTT
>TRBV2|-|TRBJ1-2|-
CASRVQWRGGGYTF
TGTGCCAGCAGAGTACAGTGGAGGGGAGGTGGCTACACCTTC
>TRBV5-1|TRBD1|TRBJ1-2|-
CASSPVTGDYGYTF
TGCGCCAGCAGCCCGGTGACAGGGGACTATGGCTACACCTTC
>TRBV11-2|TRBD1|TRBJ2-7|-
CASSPGTGLGYEQYF
TGTGCCAGCAGCCCTGGGACAGGGTTAGGCTACGAGCAGTACTTC
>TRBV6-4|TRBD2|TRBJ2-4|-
CASSDLAGGIQYF
TGTGCCAGCAGTGATCTAGCGGGAGGCATTCAGTACTTC
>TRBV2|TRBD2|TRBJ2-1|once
CASRAGLAGNNEQFF
TGTGCCAGCAGGGCCGGACTAGCGGGAAACAATGAGCAGTTCTTC
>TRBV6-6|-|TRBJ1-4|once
CASSYLEGSLGEKLFF
TGTGCCAGCAGTTACCTCGAGGGGAGTTTAGGGGAAAAACTGTTTTTT
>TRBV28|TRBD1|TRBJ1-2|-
CASKDRVEHYGYTF
TGTGCCAGCAAAGACAGGGTGGAGCACTATGGCTACACCTTC
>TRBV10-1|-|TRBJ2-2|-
CASSESRGTNTGELFF
TGCGCCAGCAGTGAAAGCAGGGGCACCAACACCGGGGAGCTGTTTTTT
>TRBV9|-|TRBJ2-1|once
CASSVVEEPRDNEQFF
TGTGCCAGCAGCGTAGTGGAAGAACCTCGGGACAATGAGCAGTTCTTC
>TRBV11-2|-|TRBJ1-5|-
CASSPSGSNQPQHF
TGTGCCAGCAGCCCCTCAGGGAGCAATCAGCCCCAGCATTTT
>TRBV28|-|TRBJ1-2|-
CASIGVRESDYGYTF
TGTGCCAGCATTGGGGTGAGGGAGTCCGACTATGGCTACACCTTC
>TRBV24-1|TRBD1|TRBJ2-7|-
CATSDSRQGSKSGQYF
TGTGCCACCAGTGATTCGAGACAGGGATCCAAGTCGGGGCAGTACTTC
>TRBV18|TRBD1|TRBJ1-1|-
CASSPLNDRGRTEAFF
TGTGCCAGCTCACCACTCAACGACAGGGGGCGGACTGAAGCTTTCTTT
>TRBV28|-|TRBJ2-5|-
CASSLWAMTETQYF
TGTGCCAGCAGTTTATGGGCTATGACGGAGACCCAGTACTTC
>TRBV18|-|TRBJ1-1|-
CASSPRSLRQNTEAFF
TGTGCCAGCTCACCCCGGTCCCTTCGACAGAACACTGAAGCTTTCTTT
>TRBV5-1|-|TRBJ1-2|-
CASSRGWGFNYGYTF
TGCGCCAGCAGTCGGGGTTGGGGGTTTAACTATGGCTACACCTTC
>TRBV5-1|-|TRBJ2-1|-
CASSFTTGPSSYNEQFF
TGCGCCAGCAGCTTCACGACCGGGCCGAGCTCCTACAATGAGCAGTTCTTC
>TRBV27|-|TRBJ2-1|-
CASSLAGTGVNEQFF
TGTGCCAGCAGTCTAGCGGGGACAGGGGTCAATGAGCAGTTCTTC
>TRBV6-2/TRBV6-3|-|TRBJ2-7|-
CASSSGGPFKQYF
TGTGCCAGCAGTAGCGGCGGCCCTTTCAAGCAGTACTTC
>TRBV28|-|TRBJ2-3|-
CASTNTDTQYF
TGTGCCAGCACCAATACAGATACGCAGTATTTT
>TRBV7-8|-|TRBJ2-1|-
CASSFSSLWGANNEQFF
TGTGCCAGCAGCTTTAGTAGCTTGTGGGGGGCCAACAATGAGCAGTTCTTC
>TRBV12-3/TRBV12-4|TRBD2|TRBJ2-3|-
CASSFGGDTQYF
TGTGCCAGCAGCTTCGGGGGGGATACGCAGTATTTT
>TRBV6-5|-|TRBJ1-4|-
CASRREPVGEKLFF
TGTGCCAGCAGGCGGGAGCCTGTGGGCGAAAAACTGTTTTTT
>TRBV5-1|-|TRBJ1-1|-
CASRRQPDTEAFF
TGCGCCAGCAGACGACAGCCCGACACTGAAGCTTTCTTT
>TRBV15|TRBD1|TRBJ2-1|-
CATSRKDRGLYNEQFF
TGTGCCACCAGCAGAAAGGACAGGGGACTATACAATGAGCAGTTCTTC
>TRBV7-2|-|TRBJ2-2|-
CASSFRGREGTGELFF
TGTGCCAGCAGCTTTAGGGGGAGGGAGGGCACCGGGGAGCTGTTTTTT
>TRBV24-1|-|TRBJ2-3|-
CATSDFSGGEGDTQYF
TGTGCCACCAGTGATTTTTCCGGGGGCGAAGGAGATACGCAGTATTTT
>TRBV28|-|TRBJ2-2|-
CASNTRGRWTGELFF
TGTGCCAGCAACACCAGGGGACGTTGGACCGGGGAGCTGTTTTTT
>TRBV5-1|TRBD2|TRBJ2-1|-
CASSPDPGGLYNEQFF
TGCGCCAGCAGCCCGGACCCGGGAGGGTTGTACAATGAGCAGTTCTTC
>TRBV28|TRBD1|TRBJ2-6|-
CATTRTGLFGANVLTF
TGTGCCACCACAAGGACAGGGTTATTCGGGGCCAACGTCCTGACTTTC
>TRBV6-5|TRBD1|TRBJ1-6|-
CASSRDRGNSPLHF
TGTGCCAGCAGTCGAGACAGGGGGAATTCACCCCTCCACTTT
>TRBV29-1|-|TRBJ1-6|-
CSVAAAVNSPLHF
TGCAGCGTTGCAGCGGCCGTTAATTCACCCCTCCACTTT
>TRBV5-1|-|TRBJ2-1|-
CASSPGWGLYNEQFF
TGCGCCAGCAGCCCTGGGTGGGGCCTGTACAATGAGCAGTTCTTC
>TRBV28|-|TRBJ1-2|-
CASRDRTSANYGYTF
TGTGCCAGCAGAGACCGGACATCAGCTAACTATGGCTACACCTTC
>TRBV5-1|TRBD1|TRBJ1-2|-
CASRAGGSNYGYTF
TGCGCCAGCAGGGCAGGGGGTAGTAACTATGGCTACACCTTC
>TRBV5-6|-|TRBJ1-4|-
CASTPATNEKLFF
TGTGCCAGCACCCCTGCAACTAATGAAAAACTGTTTTTT
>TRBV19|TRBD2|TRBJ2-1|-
CASTLSGRAYNEQFF
TGTGCCAGTACCCTCAGCGGGAGAGCCTACAATGAGCAGTTCTTC
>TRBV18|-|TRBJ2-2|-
CASSPVPGDTGELFF
TGTGCCAGCTCACCAGTGCCGGGGGACACCGGGGAGCTGTTTTTT
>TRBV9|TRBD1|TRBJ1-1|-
CASSAPGQGARGTEAFF
TGTGCCAGCAGCGCCCCGGGACAGGGGGCGCGGGGCACTGAAGCTTTCTTT
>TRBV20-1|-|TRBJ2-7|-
CSARGDEQYF
TGCAGTGCTAGAGGGGACGAGCAGTACTTC
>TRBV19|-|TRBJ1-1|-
CASSIQQGTNEAFF
TGTGCCAGTAGTATACAACAGGGTACAAATGAAGCTTTCTTT
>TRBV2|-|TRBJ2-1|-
CASSAGITYNEQFF
TGTGCCAGCAGTGCAGGGATTACATACAATGAGCAGTTCTTC
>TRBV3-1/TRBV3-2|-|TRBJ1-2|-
CASSQAPYDGYTF
TGTGCCAGCAGCCAAGCCCCCTATGATGGCTACACCTTC
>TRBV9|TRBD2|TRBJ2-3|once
CASSARTSGGRDTQYF
TGTGCCAGCAGCGCCCGGACTAGCGGGGGGCGGGATACGCAGTATTTT
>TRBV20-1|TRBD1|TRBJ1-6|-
CSASFRAMTGDPYNSPLHF
TGCAGTGCTAGTTTCCGAGCCATGACAGGGGACCCCTATAATTCACCCCTCCACTTT
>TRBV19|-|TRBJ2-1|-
CASSTTPGLEQFF
TGTGCCAGTAGTACAACCCCGGGACTTGAGCAGTTCTTC
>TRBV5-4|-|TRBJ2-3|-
CASSLVLARDTDTQYF
TGTGCCAGCAGCTTGGTGCTAGCGCGAGACACAGATACGCAGTATTTT
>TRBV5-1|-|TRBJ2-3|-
CASSFTRGTDTQYF
TGCGCCAGCAGCTTTACTAGGGGCACAGATACGCAGTATTTT
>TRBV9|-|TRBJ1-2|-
CASSVDYGGYGYTF
TGTGCCAGCAGCGTAGACTACGGGGGCTATGGCTACACCTTC
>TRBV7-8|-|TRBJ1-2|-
CASSNHLDPISNYGYTF
TGTGCCAGCAGCAATCACTTGGACCCAATCTCTAACTATGGCTACACCTTC
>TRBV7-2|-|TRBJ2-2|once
CASSLGPTARDTGELFF
TGTGCCAGCAGCTTAGGACCGACAGCGAGGGACACCGGGGAGCTGTTTTTT
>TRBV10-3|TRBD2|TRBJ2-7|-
CATGPAGGYEQYF
TGTGCCACCGGGCCGGCGGGAGGGTACGAGCAGTACTTC
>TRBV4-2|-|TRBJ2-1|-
CASSQVIQGRANEQFF
TGTGCCAGCAGCCAAGTTATCCAGGGTCGGGCCAATGAGCAGTTCTTC
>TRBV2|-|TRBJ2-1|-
CASSENWQGIIAQFF
TGTGCCAGCAGTGAAAATTGGCAGGGTATAATTGCGCAGTTCTTC
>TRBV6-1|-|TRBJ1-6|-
CASSDVDSYNSPLHF
TGTGCCAGCAGTGATGTCGACAGCTATAATTCACCCCTCCACTTT
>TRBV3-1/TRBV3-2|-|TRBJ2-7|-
CASSPSSGASYEQYF
TGTGCCAGCAGCCCGTCCTCAGGGGCTTCTTACGAGCAGTACTTC
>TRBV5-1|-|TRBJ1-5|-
CASSLHGGGNQPQHF
TGCGCCAGCAGCTTGCATGGAGGAGGCAATCAGCCCCAGCATTTT
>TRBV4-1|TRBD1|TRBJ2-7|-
CASSRGTGGNPNSYEQYF
TGCGCCAGCAGCCGCGGGACAGGGGGCAATCCAAACTCCTACGAGCAGTACTTC